This TCR beta chain was documented in a study of blood T cells in healthy people across ages. Primers used in a second PCR of roughly 7 to 12 cycles were a sample-barcoded 5' primer and a J-beta primer mix. In TCRdb, the 5' RACE reads were re-called with MiXCR into one record per CDR3 protein. Of roughly 1 million distinct CDR3 sequences listed, approximately 26% are singletons. CDR1 SGHTA and CDR2 FQGNSA come from the germline V gene. Germline trimming cut 3 bases from V and 6 bases from J; bases unmatched to any gene: 8. The CDR3 extends over 16 amino acids. This sample was also put to use in a study of T cells of mothers and their children.

This rearrangement joins TRBV7-2 to TRBJ2-1; TRBD2 agrees at 10 bases. The source is a girl aged 2 to 9 in good health. Sequences were obtained from blood. CDR3 loop: CASSFRSGRVPNEQFF. CDR3 coding DNA: TGTGCCAGCAGCTTCCGAAGCGGGAGGGTCCCCAATGAGCAGTTCTTC.